Reported below is one T cell receptor beta chain. The data originate from a study of T cells in Graves' hyperthyroidism and ophthalmopathy. Amplification of TCR beta CDR3 regions was performed using RNA transcripts as template. The TCR CDR3 first-round RT-PCR relied on the HTBI primer set. MiXCR was run by TCRdb on the multiplex PCR reads, yielding one entry per CDR3 protein. This table holds about 380,000 distinct CDR3 sequences, about 15% found once. The V end lost 6 bases, the J end lost 0 bases, and 12 bases lay between the germline ends. The length of the CDR3 is 14 residues. Per the germline V gene, CDR1 is WSHSY and CDR2 is SAAADI.

The sample consisted of blood. The receptor was derived from a woman aged 60-70 years with Graves' hyperthyroidism. The chain recombines TRBV10-2 with TRBJ2-7; the D is unclear. The CDR3 reads CASRDLFSSYEQYF. In DNA form, the CDR3 reads TGCGCCAGCAGAGACCTCTTCAGCTCCTACGAGCAGTACTTC.